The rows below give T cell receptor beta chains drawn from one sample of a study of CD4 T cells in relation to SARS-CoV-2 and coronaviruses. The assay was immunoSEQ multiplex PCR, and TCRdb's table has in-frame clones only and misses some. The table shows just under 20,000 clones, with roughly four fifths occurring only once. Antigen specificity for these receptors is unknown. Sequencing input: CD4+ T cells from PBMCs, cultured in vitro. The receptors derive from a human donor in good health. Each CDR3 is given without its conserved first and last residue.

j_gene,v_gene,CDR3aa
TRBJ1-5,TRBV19,ASSIRVNQPQH
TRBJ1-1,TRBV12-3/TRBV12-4,ASSFNMNTEAF
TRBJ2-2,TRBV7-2,ASSLKASGVTGELF
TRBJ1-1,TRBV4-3,ASTRQGNTEAF
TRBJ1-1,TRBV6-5,ASSLAGNTEAF
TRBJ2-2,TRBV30,AWSRGGVGELF
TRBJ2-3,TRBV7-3,ASSLRGTSGRDTQY
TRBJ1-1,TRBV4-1,ASSMTGGKGRNTEAF
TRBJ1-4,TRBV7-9,ASSSGHVNEKLF
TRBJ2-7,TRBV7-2,ASSLITDYEQY
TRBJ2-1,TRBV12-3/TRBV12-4,ASSFRLGGEQF
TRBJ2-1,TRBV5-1,ASSGRLGVGRNEQF
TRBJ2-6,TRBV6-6,ASSRGESGANVLT
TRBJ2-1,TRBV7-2,ASSSQTGGYNEQF
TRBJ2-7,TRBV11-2,ASTRGGVSSYEQY
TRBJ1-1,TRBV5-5,ASSLAPNTEAF
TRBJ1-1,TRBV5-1,ASSPRQGGPNTEAF
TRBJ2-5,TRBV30,AWRASQETQY
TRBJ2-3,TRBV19,ASALTRPTDTQY
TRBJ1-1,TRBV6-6,ASLGQKNTEAF
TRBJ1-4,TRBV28,ASSSGQTNEKLF
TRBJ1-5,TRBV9,ASSVGLVGTGGIFFSGNQPQH
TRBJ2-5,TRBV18,ASSALQEGETQY
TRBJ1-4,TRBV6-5,ASSYSTQGEKLF
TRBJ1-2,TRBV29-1,SAQAGREAYGYT
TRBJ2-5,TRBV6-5,ASSYSLTPQETQY
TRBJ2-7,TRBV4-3,ASSQETTFREQY
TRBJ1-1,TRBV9,ASSLLEGEAF
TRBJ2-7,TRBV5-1,ASSSRDRAHLEQY
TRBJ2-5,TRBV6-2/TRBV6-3,ASSYAGETQY
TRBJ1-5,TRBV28,ASSLGSGGNQPQH
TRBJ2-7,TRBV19,ASKPSGASEQY
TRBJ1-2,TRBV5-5,ASSLGLAGYT
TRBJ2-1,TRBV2,ASRTGTSGHNEQF
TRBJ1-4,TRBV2,ASRGDRLFGNEKLF
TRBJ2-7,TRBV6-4,ASRQFPSSYEQY
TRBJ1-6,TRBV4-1,ASSQSADSPLH
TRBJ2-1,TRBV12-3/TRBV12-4,ASSPRGDNEQF
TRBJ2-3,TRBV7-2,ASSLYDGRADTQY
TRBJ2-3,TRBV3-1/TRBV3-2,ASSPSTDTQY